What follows are 16 T cell receptor beta chains derived from one specimen sequenced in a study of beta chain features in type 1 diabetes. Points from the study as a whole: Moderate but significant shortening of TCRB CDR3s was recorded in all four CD4+ subsets from Type 1 diabetes patients.

Their cognate antigens are unknown. What was sequenced were expressed TCRB transcripts, since all of the isolated RNA had been reverse transcribed. Sequenced by immunoSEQ multiplex PCR; TCRdb stores in-frame clones only, minus some. The sample records hundreds of thousands of clones, around an eighth being singletons. Source material: naive CD4+ T cells from blood. These receptors were obtained from a man between 18 and 29 years old with type 1 diabetes.

The chain employs TRBV15 and TRBJ2-7, with a possible D match to TRBD2 (6 bases). The length of the CDR3 is 14 residues. V dropped 0 bases and J dropped 3 bases, with 9 bases sitting between them. Per germline, CDR1 LNHNV and CDR2 YYDKDF (reference sequence). CDR3 region: CATSRDFGGYEQYF. CDR3 coding DNA: TGTGCCACCAGCAGAGATTTCGGGGGCTACGAGCAGTACTTC.

This chain links TRBV28 with TRBJ2-2; tentative D call: TRBD1 (6 bases). The CDR3 has 14 amino acids. The germline V gene has CDR1 MDHEN and CDR2 SYDVKM. V was clipped by 4 bases and J by 2 bases, with 8 bases between them. Here the CDR3 DNA reads TGTGCCAGCAGTTACAGGGTTAACACCGGGGAGCTGTTTTTT. Protein product: CASSYRVNTGELFF.

The rearrangement links TRBV9 to TRBJ1-4; TRBD1 might be the D (5 bases). The CDR3 covers 15 residues. V gave up 5 bases and J gave up 0 bases, with 11 bases separating them. The germline CDR1 and CDR2 sequences are SGDLS and YYNGEE. CDR3 loop: CASSPGVATNEKLFF. CDR3 DNA sequence: TGTGCCAGCAGTCCGGGGGTGGCAACTAATGAAAAACTGTTTTTT.

The chain employs TRBV11-2 and TRBJ1-1, with no clear D. V was cut by 1 base and J by 2 bases, with 11 bases left in between. This CDR3 region has 15 residues. CDR1 and CDR2 (germline): SGHAT, FQNNGV. The CDR3 nucleotides are TGTGCCAGCAGCTTAGGAAGGCACTCCAACACTGAAGCTTTCTTT. Amino acids: CASSLGRHSNTEAFF. The variable domain in full, completed from reference TRBV11-2 and TRBJ1-1, reads EAGVAQSPRYKIIEKRQSVAFWCNPISGHATLYWYQQILGQGPKLLIQFQNNGVVDDSQLPKDRFSAERLKGVDSTLKIQPAKLEDSAVYLCASSLGRHSNTEAFFGQGTRLTVV.

The chain links TRBV25-1 to TRBJ1-5; a weak D match, TRBD1 (6 bases). Trimming took 2 bases from V and 5 from J, leaving 19 bases between them. Germline V gives CDR1 MGHDK, CDR2 SYGVNS. The CDR3 totals 17 residues. The CDR3 DNA reads as TGTGCCAGCAGTGAACAATGGACAGTGGGGCCCGATCAGCCCCAGCATTTT. Its protein is CASSEQWTVGPDQPQHF.

The rearrangement joins TRBV7-6 to TRBJ1-2, with TRBD1 matching 7 bases. The germline CDR1 and CDR2 sequences are SGHVS and FNYEAQ. Trimming removed 1 base from V and 5 bases from J; junction bases left unmatched: 10. The CDR3 totals 16 residues. The CDR3 bases are TGTGCCAGCAGCTTAGGTCGAACGGGGGACAGATATGGCTACACCTTC. Protein: CASSLGRTGDRYGYTF.

This clone was found a few times. This chain connects TRBV19 to TRBJ2-3; TRBD2 matches at 10 bases. With 7 bases clipped from V and 3 bases from J, the junction kept 7 bases outside the gene matches. CDR3 length: 15 amino acids. Germline V gene sequence: CDR1 LNHDA, CDR2 SQIVND (reference sequence). The CDR3 loop reads CASTFGLAATDTQYF. CDR3 DNA: TGTGCCAGTACTTTCGGACTAGCGGCTACAGATACGCAGTATTTT.

DNA for the CDR3: TGTGCCAGCAGTAGCAGGGGGACAACGAACACTGAAGCTTTCTTT. It translates to CASSSRGTTNTEAFF. This sequence joins TRBV2 and TRBJ1-1, with TRBD1 identical over 7 bases. CDR3 length: 15 residues. Unmatched junction bases numbered 7, after V lost 5 bases and J lost 1 base. The germline gives CDR1 SNHLY, CDR2 FYNNEI.

Here the CDR3 DNA reads TGCAGCGTTGTGCCCGGCCGGGGGCAGAGCTCCTACAATGAGCAGTTCTTC. Its protein is CSVVPGRGQSSYNEQFF. The chain employs TRBV29-1 and TRBJ2-1; D tentatively fits TRBD1 or TRBD2 (6 bases each). V gave up 4 bases and J gave up 0 bases, with 19 bases separating them. CDR1 SQVTM and CDR2 ANQGSEA come from the germline V gene. The CDR3 extends over 17 amino acids.

This clone was detected only a few times. V gene TRBV10-1 combines with J gene TRBJ2-5, with D perhaps TRBD1 (6 bases). V lost 6 bases, J lost 5 bases, and 13 bases lay in between. This CDR3 is built from 13 residues. Germline CDR1 reads WNHNN; CDR2 reads SYGVQD (reference sequence). The chain's CDR3 is CASSRTVRETQYF. The CDR3 region has the DNA TGCGCCAGCAGCAGGACAGTCCGGGAGACCCAGTACTTC.

V gene TRBV28 combines with J gene TRBJ2-7, with D unclear. Trimming took 7 bases from V and 1 from J, leaving 14 bases between them. The CDR3 has 14 amino acids. The germline CDR1 and CDR2 sequences are MDHEN and SYDVKM. The CDR3 DNA is TGTGCCAGCACCTCCTCGGGCTCTTCCTACGAGCAGTACTTC. Amino acids: CASTSSGSSYEQYF.

The J gene is TRBJ1-3, the V gene TRBV5-1; 7 nucleotides agree with TRBD1. The CDR3 length is 15 residues. V dropped 4 bases and J dropped 7; count of bases not matched to a gene: 11. Germline V CDR1 and CDR2: SGHRS, YFSETQ. The CDR3 nucleotides are TGCGCCAGCAGCATTGGGACAGACAGTCGGAACACCATATATTTT. Its protein is CASSIGTDSRNTIYF.

V and J are TRBV2 and TRBJ2-3; D gene uncertain. Trimming stripped 6 bases from V and 3 bases from J, with 10 bases between. The CDR3 loop spans 13 amino acids. Germline loops: CDR1 SNHLY, CDR2 FYNNEI. The CDR3 protein is CASRAVGTDTQYF. CDR3 DNA: TGTGCCAGCAGGGCGGTGGGTACAGATACGCAGTATTTT.

This rearrangement joins TRBV5-6 to TRBJ1-1; D uncertain. The CDR3 is 16 residues long. V lost 4 bases and J lost 0, with 16 bases in between. CDR1 is SGHDT and CDR2 is YYEEEE in the germline V gene. CDR3 DNA sequence: TGTGCCAGCAGCGCCCGATCTGGACGGATGAACACTGAAGCTTTCTTT. This translates into CASSARSGRMNTEAFF.

This clone was detected only a few times. V usage is TRBV9 and J usage is TRBJ2-5; tentatively, D is TRBD1 (5 bases). There are 13 residues in the CDR3. From germline, CDR1 is SGDLS and CDR2 YYNGEE. The V end was cut by 3 bases, the J end by 2 bases, with 8 bases between. CDR3 sequence reads: CASSDRIQETQYF. CDR3 DNA sequence: TGTGCCAGCAGCGACAGGATACAAGAGACCCAGTACTTC.

The J gene is TRBJ1-5, the V gene TRBV29-1; D is uncertain. The CDR3 runs 13 residues. The ends were cut back, 5 bases at V and 0 bases at J, with 8 bases in the middle. Looked up from germline, CDR1 is SQVTM and CDR2 is ANQGSEA. Here the CDR3 reads CSVRAHSNQPQHF. CDR3 sequence (DNA): TGCAGCGTTCGTGCCCATAGCAATCAGCCCCAGCATTTT.